Included here is one T cell receptor beta chain sequence, with context. Germline lookup yields CDR1 LNHDA and CDR2 SQIVND (reference sequence). This CDR3 has 15 residues. J gave up 0 bases and V 7 bases, and 6 bases lay outside the gene matches. These data belong to a study of blood T cell repertoires in COVID-19. Study at large: Nucleic acid was either cDNA or gDNA, and it came from T cells, B-cell-depleted T cells, or PBMCs.

The assay was immunoSEQ multiplex PCR, and TCRdb's table has in-frame clones only and misses some. Of about 260,000 clones in the sample, approximately 86% were seen once. This chain links TRBV19 with TRBJ1-1, with 9 nucleotides matching TRBD1. This clonotype was sampled from a man aged 25-45 years with active or convalescent COVID-19. Sequenced input: peripheral blood. The CDR3 DNA sequence: TGTGCCAGTAAAGGGACAGGGCAGGTGAACACTGAAGCTTTCTTT. Protein product: CASKGTGQVNTEAFF.